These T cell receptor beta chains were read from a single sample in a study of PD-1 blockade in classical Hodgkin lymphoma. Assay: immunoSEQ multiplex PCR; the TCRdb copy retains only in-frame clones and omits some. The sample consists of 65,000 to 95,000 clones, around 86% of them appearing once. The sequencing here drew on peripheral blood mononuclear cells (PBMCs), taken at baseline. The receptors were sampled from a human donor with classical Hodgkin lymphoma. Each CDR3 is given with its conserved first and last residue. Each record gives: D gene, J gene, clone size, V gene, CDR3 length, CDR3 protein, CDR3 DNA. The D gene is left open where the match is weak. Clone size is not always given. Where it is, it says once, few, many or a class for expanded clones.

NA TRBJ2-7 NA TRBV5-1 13 CASRSDSTYEQYF TGCGCCAGCAGATCGGACAGTACCTACGAGCAGTACTTC
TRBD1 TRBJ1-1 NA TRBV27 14 CASRLTGDVGEAFF TGTGCCAGCAGGCTAACAGGGGATGTGGGTGAAGCTTTCTTT
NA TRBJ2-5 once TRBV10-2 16 CASTPLAPLGQETQYF TGCGCCAGCACCCCTCTGGCCCCCCTCGGACAAGAGACCCAGTACTTC
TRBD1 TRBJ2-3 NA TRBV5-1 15 CASSLGQGNTDTQYF TGCGCCAGCAGCTTGGGACAGGGAAACACAGATACGCAGTATTTT
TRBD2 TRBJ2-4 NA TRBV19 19 CASSIMGLAGGSAKNIQYF TGTGCCAGTAGTATCATGGGACTAGCGGGGGGCTCAGCCAAAAACATTCAGTACTTC
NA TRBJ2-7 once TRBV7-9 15 CASRSVAGESYEQYF TGTGCCAGCAGATCAGTGGCAGGAGAGTCCTACGAGCAGTACTTC
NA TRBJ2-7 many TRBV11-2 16 CASSLLTGFGGYEQYF TGTGCCAGCAGCTTATTAACAGGGTTCGGGGGCTACGAGCAGTACTTC
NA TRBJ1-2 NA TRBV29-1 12 CSFGDSSYGYTF TGCAGCTTTGGGGACTCCTCCTATGGCTACACCTTC
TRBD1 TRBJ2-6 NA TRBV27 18 CASRVRRDRGSGANVLTF TGTGCCAGCAGAGTTAGGCGGGACAGGGGGTCTGGGGCCAACGTCCTGACTTTC
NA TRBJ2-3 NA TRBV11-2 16 CASSLARRWRVTTQYF TGTGCCAGCAGCTTAGCCAGGAGATGGAGGGTAACCACGCAGTATTTT
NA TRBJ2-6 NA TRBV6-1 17 CASSGGTISSGANVLTF TGTGCCAGCAGTGGAGGGACCATTAGCTCTGGGGCCAACGTCCTGACTTTC
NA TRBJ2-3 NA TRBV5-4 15 CASSLAPKGTDTQYF TGTGCCAGCAGCTTGGCGCCCAAAGGCACAGATACGCAGTATTTT
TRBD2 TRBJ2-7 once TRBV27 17 CASSSYRTSGRAYEQYF TGTGCCAGCAGTTCTTACCGGACTAGCGGGAGGGCGTACGAGCAGTACTTC
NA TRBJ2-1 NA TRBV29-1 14 CSVDVPRRYNEQFF TGCAGCGTTGACGTACCCCGCAGATACAATGAGCAGTTCTTC
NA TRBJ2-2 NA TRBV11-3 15 CASSSAGFSTGELFF TGTGCCAGCAGCTCAGCAGGGTTTTCCACCGGGGAGCTGTTTTTT
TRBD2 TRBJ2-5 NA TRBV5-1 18 CASSLVGGRGPGQETQYF TGCGCCAGCAGCTTGGTTGGCGGGAGAGGGCCCGGCCAAGAGACCCAGTACTTC
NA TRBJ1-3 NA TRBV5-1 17 CASSLDPQGLNGNTIYF TGCGCCAGCAGCTTGGACCCACAGGGTTTAAACGGAAACACCATATATTTT
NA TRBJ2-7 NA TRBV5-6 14 CASSMTDSRHEQYF TGTGCCAGCAGCATGACAGACTCTCGGCACGAGCAGTACTTC
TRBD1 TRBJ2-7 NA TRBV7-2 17 CASSLGTGGLFSYEQYF TGTGCCAGCAGCTTAGGGACAGGGGGCCTCTTTTCCTACGAGCAGTACTTC
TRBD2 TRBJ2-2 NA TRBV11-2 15 CASSPSGRSTGELFF TGTGCCAGCAGCCCCAGCGGGAGAAGTACGGGGGAGCTGTTTTTT
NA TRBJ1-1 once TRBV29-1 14 CSVRLGRTNTEAFF TGCAGCGTTAGACTCGGGCGGACAAACACTGAAGCTTTCTTT
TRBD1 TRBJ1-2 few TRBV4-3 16 CASSSSADRGNYGYTF TGCGCCAGCAGCTCCAGTGCGGACAGGGGTAATTATGGCTACACCTTC
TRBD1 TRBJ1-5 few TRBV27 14 CASSLTGGRQPQHF TGTGCCAGCAGTCTGACAGGGGGTAGACAGCCCCAGCATTTT
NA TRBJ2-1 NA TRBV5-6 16 CASSFLAVASYNEQFF TGTGCCAGCAGCTTCTTAGCGGTCGCATCCTACAATGAGCAGTTCTTC
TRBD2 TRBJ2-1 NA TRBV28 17 CASSFSTSGISYNEQFF TGTGCCAGCAGTTTCAGCACTAGCGGGATTTCCTACAATGAGCAGTTCTTC
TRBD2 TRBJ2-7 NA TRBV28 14 CASIGREGVHEQYF TGTGCCAGCATAGGGCGGGAGGGTGTCCACGAGCAGTACTTC
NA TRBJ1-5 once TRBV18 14 CASSPQRSDQPQHF TGTGCCAGCTCACCACAGAGGTCGGATCAGCCCCAGCATTTT
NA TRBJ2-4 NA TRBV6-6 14 CASSSGDYKNIQYF TGTGCCAGCAGTTCAGGGGATTACAAAAACATTCAGTACTTC
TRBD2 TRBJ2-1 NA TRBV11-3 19 CASSFQTSGSSSSYNEQFF TGTGCCAGCAGCTTCCAGACTAGCGGGAGTTCCAGCTCCTACAATGAGCAGTTCTTC
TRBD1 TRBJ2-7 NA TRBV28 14 CASSLQGASYEQYF TGTGCCAGCAGTCTACAGGGGGCCTCCTACGAGCAGTACTTC
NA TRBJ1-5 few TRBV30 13 CAWSGSGSQPQHF TGTGCCTGGAGTGGGTCAGGGAGTCAGCCCCAGCATTTT